This T cell receptor (beta chain) is from a study of blood T cell repertoires in COVID-19. Across the study: COVID-19 samples collected from the United States, Italy and Spain covered acute and convalescent phases. T cells, B-cell-depleted T cells, or PBMCs supplied cDNA or gDNA.

Germline-derived CDR1 and CDR2 are SGDLS and YYNGEE. The ends were cut back, 4 bases at V and 6 bases at J, with 17 bases in the middle. This CDR3 has 15 amino acids. In the original processing: Reference gene primer amplification yielded estimated nucleated cell counts. Generated by immunoSEQ multiplex PCR, the TCRdb table keeps only in-frame clones and is missing some. The V and J calls and clone size are taken from that table; D and trimming were inferred from the DNA. The table lists about 200,000 clones, roughly 80% of them singletons, with around 5.1% in the top ten. The sequence was obtained from a human donor in a cohort sampled during active COVID-19. The sample consisted of peripheral blood. The chain has TRBV9 and TRBJ1-5, with a tentative D call TRBD1 (5 bases). Here the CDR3 DNA reads TGTGCCAGCAGCCCTACAGGTGATGGAGCTCAGCCCCAGCATTTT. This encodes CASSPTGDGAQPQHF.